This T cell receptor (beta chain) comes out of a study of T cells after yellow fever vaccination. Overall study findings and caveats: Relatively few clonotypes were ones that appeared in both CD4 and CD8 compartments.

The ends lost 7 bases at V and 6 bases at J; junction bases unmatched: 3. This CDR3 comprises 12 residues. Notes on this clonotype: Its antigen is still unknown.

TCRdb reprocessed the 5' RACE reads with MiXCR, giving one entry per CDR3 protein. In the table there are 450,000 to 550,000 distinct CDR3 sequences, just over 20% of which are singletons. The clonotype comes from a man aged 18 to 29 who received the YFV17D yellow fever vaccine. The gene calls are TRBV12-3 or TRBV12-4 and TRBJ2-7; 10 bases map to TRBD1. Sequenced here: PBMCs, sampled roughly 20 days after the first yellow fever vaccination. Here the CDR3 reads CASNRQGAEQYF. The CDR3 DNA follows: TGTGCCAGCAATAGACAGGGGGCCGAGCAGTACTTC.